This T cell receptor beta chain was profiled in a study of OX40 agonist ivuxolimab in advanced cancers. Study information: Ivuxolimab was delivered to patients intravenously every 2 weeks at doses spanning 0.01 to 10 mg/kg. Partial responses were recorded for three patients, including one with hepatocellular carcinoma and two with cutaneous melanoma.

Blood was sampled at baseline, cycle 4 day 1, and cycle 7 day 1. CDR1 is LNHNV, CDR2 YYDKDF, per germline (reference sequence). The CDR3 has 15 amino acids. With V trimmed by 5 bases and J by 7 bases, 6 bases remained unmatched. This clone appeared a single time. Profiled with immunoSEQ multiplex PCR; TCRdb holds only in-frame clones, not every one. The repertoire includes 90,000 to 100,000 clones, approximately 90% of them detected once, and 0.7% to 0.95% sits in the top ten. The clonotype originates from an adult with an advanced solid tumor such as melanoma, head and neck, liver or kidney cancer. Sample: CD4+ or CD8+ T cells sorted from blood, taken in a trial of the OX40 agonist ivuxolimab. This rearrangement joins TRBV15 to TRBJ1-6; 9 nucleotides agree with TRBD1. CDR3 sequence reads: CATSRGQGGNSPLHF. As DNA, the CDR3 is TGTGCCACCAGCCGGGGACAGGGAGGCAATTCACCCCTCCACTTT.